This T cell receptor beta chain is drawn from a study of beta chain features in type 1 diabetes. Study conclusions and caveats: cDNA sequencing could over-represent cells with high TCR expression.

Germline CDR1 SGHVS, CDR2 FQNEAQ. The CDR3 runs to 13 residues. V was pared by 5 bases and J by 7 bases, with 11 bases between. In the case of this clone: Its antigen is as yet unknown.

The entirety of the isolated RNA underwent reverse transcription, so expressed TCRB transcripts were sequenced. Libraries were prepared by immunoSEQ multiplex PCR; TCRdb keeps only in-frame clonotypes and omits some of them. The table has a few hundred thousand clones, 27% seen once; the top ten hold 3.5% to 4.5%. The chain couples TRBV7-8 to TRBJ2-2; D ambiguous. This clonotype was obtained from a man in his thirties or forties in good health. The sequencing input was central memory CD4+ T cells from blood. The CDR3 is CASSPNTDGELFF. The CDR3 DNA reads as TGTGCCAGCAGCCCGAACACGGACGGGGAGCTGTTTTTT.